These 28 T cell receptor beta chains share one sample of origin, sequenced in a study of PD-1 blockade in classical Hodgkin lymphoma. Relapse after autologous stem cell transplantation occurred in every patient, and brentuximab vedotin exposure varied. The method was immunoSEQ multiplex PCR; TCRdb's version includes in-frame clones alone and lacks a portion of them. Of 90,000 to 120,000 clones in the sample, nearly 90% are singletons; the top ten hold about 20%. Here the sequenced sample was peripheral blood mononuclear cells (PBMCs), taken before the second cycle of nivolumab. The receptor set was obtained from a human donor with classical Hodgkin lymphoma.

Only a few counts were recorded for this clone. The V gene is TRBV29-1, the J gene TRBJ1-1; possibly TRBD1 for D (6 bases). The CDR3 has 13 amino acids. Trimming removed 6 bases from V and 10 bases from J, with 21 bases in between. Germline lookup yields CDR1 SQVTM and CDR2 ANQGSEA. The CDR3 nucleotides are TGCAGCGTGGTAGGAGGACAGCCTCCTGGAGCTTTCTTT. It is translated as CSVVGGQPPGAFF.

The V call is TRBV30, the J call TRBJ1-3; D unclear. The length of the CDR3 is 13 residues. V lost 1 base to trimming and J lost 0 bases, with 4 bases between them. CDR1 is GTSNPN, CDR2 SVGIG, per germline (reference sequence). The DNA of the CDR3 is TGTGCCTGGAGTGAACCCTCTGGAAACACCATATATTTT. Protein sequence: CAWSEPSGNTIYF.

The chain carries TRBV10-2 and TRBJ2-1, with 7 bases fitting TRBD1. The germline V gene has CDR1 WSHSY and CDR2 SAAADI. This CDR3 comprises 16 residues. V gave up 2 bases and J gave up 1 base; unmatched junction bases: 5. In nucleotides, the CDR3 is TGCGCCAGCAGTGAGAGGGCAGGGGGTTCCTACAATGAGCAGTTCTTC. It translates to CASSERAGGSYNEQFF.

This sequence joins TRBV19 and TRBJ2-1; 8 bases agree with TRBD2. CDR1 and CDR2 (germline): LNHDA, SQIVND (reference sequence). V lost 7 bases, J lost 0 bases, and 8 bases stayed unmatched. There are 16 residues in the CDR3. CDR3 sequence (DNA): TGTGCCAGTACCGATCTTAGCGGGACCTCCTACAATGAGCAGTTCTTC. This codes for CASTDLSGTSYNEQFF.

This chain links TRBV7-9 with TRBJ1-2; D unclear. The CDR3 has 12 amino acids. Deletions cut 3 bases from V and 8 bases from J, with 10 bases between. CDR1 is SEHNR, CDR2 FQNEAQ, per germline (reference sequence). The DNA of the CDR3 is TGTGCCAGCAGCTTTCGACAAGACGGCTACACCTTC. Residues: CASSFRQDGYTF.

In DNA form, the CDR3 reads TGCAGTGCTAGGCGCCAGGTCGAGCAGTACTTC. Its translation: CSARRQVEQYF. The chain carries TRBV20-1 and TRBJ2-7; D is unresolved. V lost 3 bases to trimming and J lost 6 bases, with 9 bases between them. CDR1 and CDR2 (germline): DFQATT, SNEGSKA (reference sequence). The CDR3 covers 11 residues.

In its sample, this clone was seen many times. The chain joins TRBV6-5 to TRBJ1-1; possibly TRBD1 for D (5 bases). The CDR3 extends over 13 amino acids. The V end lost 8 bases, the J end lost 3 bases, and 13 bases lay between the germline ends. Germline V gene data show CDR1 as MNHEY and CDR2 as SVGAGI. CDR3 region: CASQGFVHTEAFF. CDR3 coding DNA: TGTGCCAGCCAGGGCTTTGTGCACACTGAAGCTTTCTTT.

The genes are TRBV25-1 and TRBJ2-2, with 9 positions matching TRBD2. V shed 5 bases, J shed 5 bases, and the junction held 3 bases outside the gene matches. The CDR3 totals 14 residues. Germline assignment: CDR1 MGHDK and CDR2 SYGVNS. For the CDR3, the DNA is TGTGCCAGCAGTTTCGCGGGAGGGACCGGGGAGCTGTTTTTT. It translates to CASSFAGGTGELFF.

The chain combines TRBV4-1 with TRBJ2-1, with 8 bases that match TRBD2. Unmatched junction bases numbered 8, after V lost 3 bases and J lost 4 bases. Germline V gene lookup returns CDR1 MGHRA and CDR2 YSYEKL. This CDR3 has 16 amino acids. The CDR3 protein is CASSHPGTRKYNEQFF. The DNA of the CDR3 is TGCGCCAGCAGCCACCCCGGGACTAGGAAATACAATGAGCAGTTCTTC.

The chain recombines TRBV10-2 with TRBJ2-6; D possibly corresponds to TRBD1 (6 bases). The CDR3 extends over 15 amino acids. Trimming removed 5 bases from V and 0 bases from J, with 8 bases in between. The germline V gene encodes CDR1 WSHSY and CDR2 SAAADI. CDR3: CASSRQDSGANVLTF. CDR3 in DNA: TGCGCCAGCAGTCGACAGGACTCTGGGGCCAACGTCCTGACTTTC.

This clone was picked up a small number of times. The gene calls are TRBV18 and TRBJ1-5, with TRBD1 matching 12 bases. Unmatched junction bases numbered 13, after V lost 3 bases and J lost 7 bases. The CDR3 is made up of 18 amino acids. CDR1 and CDR2 from the germline V gene are KGHSH and LQKENI. As DNA, the CDR3 is TGTGCCAGCTCACCCTTGGAGGTTGGGACAGGGGGCGGCCAGCCCCAGCATTTT. This sequence encodes CASSPLEVGTGGGQPQHF.

The gene calls are TRBV14 and TRBJ2-2; D is possibly TRBD2 (5 bases). V was shortened by 1 base and J by 4 bases, with 16 bases between the two germline ends. The length of the CDR3 is 17 residues. In germline, CDR1 is SGHDN, CDR2 FVKESK. CDR3 protein: CASSQVGGRRSTGELFF. The CDR3 coding sequence is TGTGCCAGCAGCCAAGTTGGTGGGAGACGTAGCACCGGGGAGCTGTTTTTT.

V and J are TRBV5-1 and TRBJ1-4, with a tentative D call TRBD1 (5 bases). The CDR3 consists of 14 residues. V was pared by 3 bases and J by 7 bases, with 13 bases between. The germline gives CDR1 SGHRS, CDR2 YFSETQ. In DNA form, the CDR3 reads TGCGCCAGCAGCTCTCCCAGGGATGGTGAAAAACTGTTTTTT. Amino acids: CASSSPRDGEKLFF. The complete variable domain, with remaining parts taken from reference TRBV5-1 and TRBJ1-4, reads KAGVTQTPRYLIKTRGQQVTLSCSPISGHRSVSWYQQTPGQGLQFLFEYFSETQRNKGNFPGRFSGRQFSNSRSEMNVSTLELGDSALYLCASSSPRDGEKLFFGSGTQLSVL.

V is TRBV19 and J is TRBJ2-7; 10 nucleotides line up with TRBD2. Germline values: CDR1 LNHDA, CDR2 SQIVND (reference sequence). The length of the CDR3 is 15 residues. J was trimmed by 2 bases and V by 9 bases; bases with no gene match: 10. The chain's CDR3 is CASRSGLAEPYEQYF. For the CDR3, the DNA is TGTGCCAGCAGATCAGGACTAGCGGAACCCTACGAGCAGTACTTC.

This chain uses TRBV2 with TRBJ1-6; 7 bases are a match to TRBD1. The CDR3 sequence is 15 residues long. The germline V gene has CDR1 SNHLY and CDR2 FYNNEI. V dropped 6 bases and J dropped 5; count of bases not matched to a gene: 7. Written as DNA, the CDR3 is TGTGCCAGCAGAAGGACAGGCGCCGATAATTCACCCCTCCACTTT. Its translation: CASRRTGADNSPLHF.

This clone was picked up many times. V and J are TRBV7-2 and TRBJ2-7; D unresolved. The CDR3 has 12 residues. Trimming took off 5 bases at V and 7 bases at J, with 12 bases between the two ends. Germline values: CDR1 SGHTA, CDR2 FQGNSA. CDR3: CASSDSSSEQYF. The CDR3, as DNA: TGTGCCAGCAGCGACTCCAGCTCAGAGCAGTACTTC.

The chain combines TRBV7-8 with TRBJ1-1; tentative D call: TRBD1 (6 bases). Germline loops: CDR1 SGHVS, CDR2 FQNEAQ. The CDR3 sequence is 15 residues long. V was cut by 0 bases and J by 4 bases, with 12 bases left in between. The CDR3 nucleotides read TGTGCCAGCAGCTTAGCGAAGGGGGGGGGCACTGAAGCTTTCTTT. This gives the protein CASSLAKGGGTEAFF.

This clone has a single count. This rearrangement joins TRBV2 to TRBJ2-3; possibly TRBD2 for D (7 bases). Germline V CDR1 and CDR2: SNHLY, FYNNEI. V lost 11 bases to trimming and J lost 6 bases, with 15 bases between them. The CDR3 totals 12 residues. Here the CDR3 reads CAGRGAGDTQYF. For the CDR3, the DNA is TGTGCCGGACGGGGGGCGGGGGATACGCAGTATTTT.

The chain carries TRBV19 and TRBJ2-1; 11 bases line up with TRBD2. The CDR3 spans 15 residues. CDR1 LNHDA and CDR2 SQIVND come from the germline V gene (reference sequence). The trim removed 6 bases at V and 5 bases at J, leaving 6 bases unmatched. The CDR3 is CASRISGRAHNEQFF. In DNA form, the CDR3 reads TGTGCCAGTAGGATTAGCGGGAGGGCCCACAATGAGCAGTTCTTC.

J is TRBJ1-4 and V is TRBV5-5; no clear D gene. CDR1 and CDR2 from the germline V gene are SGHKS and YYEKEE (reference sequence). The V end lost 0 bases, the J end lost 7 bases, and 7 bases lay between the germline ends. The CDR3 extends over 13 amino acids. Here the CDR3 reads CASSLASREKLFF. Written as DNA, the CDR3 is TGTGCCAGCAGCTTGGCGTCGCGTGAAAAACTGTTTTTT.

The rearrangement joins TRBV19 to TRBJ1-4; no clear D. The length of the CDR3 is 13 residues. Germline V gene lookup returns CDR1 LNHDA and CDR2 SQIVND (reference sequence). The V and J ends lost 8 bases and 6 bases respectively, with 13 bases between them. The CDR3 bases are TGTGCCAGTCAAAACTGGGCAGATGAAAAACTGTTTTTT. Translated, it gives CASQNWADEKLFF.

V is TRBV27 and J is TRBJ2-1; the D gene is possibly TRBD2 (6 bases). CDR3 length: 15 amino acids. V lost 0 bases and J 7 bases, leaving 13 bases between the germline ends. Per the germline V gene, CDR1 is MNHEY and CDR2 is SMNVEV (reference sequence). The CDR3 nucleotides are TGTGCCAGCAGTTTATCGGAGGGTCGGGATAATGAGCAGTTCTTC. It yields the protein CASSLSEGRDNEQFF.

The chain couples TRBV2 to TRBJ1-2, with 7 bases aligning to TRBD1. CDR3 length: 14 residues. J lost 2 bases, V lost 9 bases, and 9 bases had no gene match. Germline V gene lookup returns CDR1 SNHLY and CDR2 FYNNEI. The CDR3 sequence: CASKEGQNNYGYTF. The CDR3 nucleotides read TGTGCCAGTAAAGAGGGACAGAACAACTATGGCTACACCTTC. The whole variable domain, remainder taken from reference TRBV2 and TRBJ1-2, is EPEVTQTPSHQVTQMGQEVILRCVPISNHLYFYWYRQILGQKVEFLVSFYNNEISEKSEIFDDQFSVERPDGSNFTLKIRSTKLEDSAMYFCASKEGQNNYGYTFGSGTRLTVV.

V gene TRBV18 combines with J gene TRBJ2-5; TRBD1 aligns across 10 bases. The CDR3 runs to 17 residues. CDR1 is KGHSH and CDR2 is LQKENI in the germline V gene. V lost 1 base and J lost 4; bases outside the gene matches: 9. This chain's CDR3 is CASSPREDRGRSETQYF. The CDR3, as DNA: TGTGCCAGCTCACCACGGGAAGACAGGGGGCGTTCAGAGACCCAGTACTTC.

Turning to this clone: The sample has other DNA sequences that encode this CDR3 too. The rearrangement links TRBV5-6 to TRBJ2-5; a possible D gene is TRBD2 (6 bases). Germline-derived CDR1 and CDR2 are SGHDT and YYEEEE. V was cut by 4 bases and J by 5 bases, with 12 bases left in between. This CDR3 spans 13 amino acids. CDR3 amino acids: CASSTGTSETQYF. Here the CDR3 DNA reads TGTGCCAGCAGCACCGGGACTTCGGAGACCCAGTACTTC.

The rearrangement links TRBV5-8 to TRBJ1-2, with D possibly TRBD1 on 6 matching bases. Germline values: CDR1 SGHTS, CDR2 YDEGEE. V lost 0 bases, J lost 8 bases, and 11 bases lay in between. The CDR3 contains 13 residues. CDR3 sequence (DNA): TGTGCCAGCAGCTTGGGACAGGCTGAAGGCTACACCTTC. Translated, it gives CASSLGQAEGYTF.

The chain links TRBV6-1 to TRBJ1-3; D is possibly TRBD1 (5 bases). CDR3 length equals 14 residues. Germline assignment: CDR1 MNHNS and CDR2 SASEGT. The V gene lost 6 bases and the J gene lost 4 bases, with 13 bases spanning the gap. Here the CDR3 DNA reads TGTGCCAGCAGACCCACGGGGGAGGGAAACACCATATATTTT. Protein product: CASRPTGEGNTIYF.

The chain combines TRBV5-6 with TRBJ2-5, with 7 bases lining up with TRBD1. The CDR3 spans 17 residues. The V segment lost 4 bases and the J segment 5 bases; nucleotides outside the gene matches: 17. Germline CDR1 SGHDT, CDR2 YYEEEE. CDR3 sequence reads: CASSNSQRQGLDETQYF. The CDR3 DNA is TGTGCCAGCAGCAACAGCCAAAGACAGGGCCTGGACGAGACCCAGTACTTC. The full variable domain, its missing parts supplied by reference TRBV5-6 and TRBJ2-5, is DAGVTQSPTHLIKTRGQQVTLRCSPKSGHDTVSWYQQALGQGPQFIFQYYEEEERQRGNFPDRFSGHQFPNYSSELNVNALLLGDSALYLCASSNSQRQGLDETQYFGPGTRLLVL.